This TCR beta chain came from a study of T-cell reconstitution after alpha-beta-depleted transplantation in children. Whole-study findings and limits: Approximately two months post-transplant, alpha-beta T cells reportedly originated from several hundred expanded graft clones.

With regard to this clonotype: Antigen: not known.

The trim removed 1 base at V and 5 bases at J, leaving 7 bases unmatched. The CDR3 sequence is 14 residues long. The germline V gene encodes CDR1 DFQATT and CDR2 SNEGSKA (reference sequence). Unique molecular identifiers tagged the TCRbeta library. TCRdb reprocessed the PCR reads with MiXCR, giving one entry per CDR3 protein. The table records fewer than 1 million distinct CDR3 sequences, roughly 15% of them present only once. This sequence originates from a male patient younger than 18 who had a stem cell transplant for acute lymphoblastic leukemia, so the T cells may come from the graft donor. The chain carries TRBV20-1 and TRBJ2-7, with 8 nucleotides matching TRBD1. The source material was PBMCs, mostly from graft donor cells, sampled 360 days after TCRalphabeta/CD19-depleted stem cell transplant. For the CDR3, the DNA is TGCAGTGCTAGAGCCCGACAGGGGACCCACGAGCAGTACTTC. Its protein is CSARARQGTHEQYF.